These 7 T cell receptor beta chains came from one sample sequenced in a study of cytomegalovirus exposure and HLA in healthy donors. TCRdb's copy holds only in-frame clones and misses some; the assay was immunoSEQ multiplex PCR. The sample carries around 100,000 clones, around 85% recorded once. Sequencing was performed on PBMCs. The receptor source for this set is a young man in good health and CMV-seropositive.

The chain recombines TRBV5-6 with TRBJ2-7, with 9 bases that match TRBD2. The germline V gene has CDR1 SGHDT and CDR2 YYEEEE. The CDR3 runs 14 residues. Germline trimming cut 3 bases from V and 3 bases from J; bases unmatched to any gene: 4. This chain's CDR3 is CASSSLAGNYEQYV. As DNA, the CDR3 is TGTGCCAGCAGCTCACTAGCGGGTAACTACGAGCAGTACGTC.

The chain is built from TRBV6-5 and TRBJ1-2, with a weak D call TRBD1 (5 bases). Germline V gene lookup returns CDR1 MNHEY and CDR2 SVGAGI. The CDR3 is 15 residues long. Trimming removed 6 bases at V and 0 bases at J, with 14 bases between. The CDR3 coding sequence is TGTGCCAGCAGGGGGAGGGTGGGACCTAACTATGGCTACACCTTC. This encodes CASRGRVGPNYGYTF.

The V call is TRBV6-1, the J call TRBJ1-2, with 7 bases fitting TRBD1. Germline V gives CDR1 MNHNS, CDR2 SASEGT. This CDR3 is built from 14 residues. The V gene end was trimmed by 6 bases and the J gene end by 4 bases; junction bases not matched to a gene: 8. CDR3 bases: TGTGCCAGCAGGGGGACAGCTTTATCCTATGGCTACACCTTC. Protein sequence: CASRGTALSYGYTF.

The genes are TRBV18 and TRBJ1-2, with no clear D. V was clipped by 2 bases and J by 4 bases, with 14 bases between them. The CDR3 sequence is 15 residues long. CDR1 is KGHSH and CDR2 is LQKENI in the germline V gene. CDR3 protein: CASSPVSGSTYGYTF. CDR3 nucleotides: TGTGCCAGCTCACCAGTTTCCGGGTCTACCTATGGCTACACCTTC.

The genes are TRBV1 and TRBJ2-7; the D call TRBD1 from the table was never checked on the DNA. TRBV1 is marked as a pseudogene. This CDR3 spans 19 amino acids. The CDR3 loop is CTSSQVVGQGPEWTYEQYV. The DNA for the CDR3 is TGCACCAGCAGCCAAGTGGTGGGACAGGGGCCAGAGTGGACCTACGAGCAGTACGTC.

The gene calls are TRBV25-1 and TRBJ1-2; 7 nucleotides match TRBD1. Germline-derived CDR1 and CDR2 are MGHDK and SYGVNS. The CDR3 spans 14 residues. The J segment lost 5 bases and the V segment lost 0 bases, leaving 3 bases of the junction unmatched. The CDR3 loop reads CASSEYPGQYGYTF. CDR3 DNA sequence: TGTGCCAGCAGTGAATACCCGGGACAGTATGGCTACACCTTC.

The rearrangement links TRBV7-8 to TRBJ1-1, with TRBD1 identical over 8 bases. With 5 bases clipped from V and 7 bases from J, the junction kept 9 bases outside the gene matches. The germline V gene encodes CDR1 SGHVS and CDR2 FQNEAQ. This CDR3 comprises 14 residues. In nucleotides, the CDR3 is TGTGCCAGCAGCCTGACAGGGGTCGGCGGTGAAGCTTTCTTT. Its protein product is CASSLTGVGGEAFF.